The T cell receptor (beta chain) under discussion was sequenced for a study of blood T cell repertoires in COVID-19. Study information: Samples taken during acute and convalescent COVID-19 were collected in the United States, Italy and Spain. The analysed material was cDNA or gDNA that came from T cells, B-cell-depleted T cells, or PBMCs.

Source study methods: Estimation of nucleated cell counts was performed using reference gene primer amplification. Clones were sequenced by immunoSEQ multiplex PCR, and TCRdb holds only the in-frame ones, with some missing. V and J calls and clone size are as listed in that table; D and trimming were resolved from the DNA. Of 300,000 to 400,000 clones in the sample, approximately 85% are singletons; the top ten hold roughly 7.8%. Germline lookup yields CDR1 LGHNT and CDR2 FRNRAP. CDR3 length: 15 residues. V gave up 5 bases and J gave up 5 bases, with 16 bases separating them. V is TRBV12-5 and J is TRBJ2-1, with D maybe TRBD1 (6 bases). The origin of this receptor is a human donor in a cohort sampled during active COVID-19. Specimen: peripheral blood. The CDR3: CASGPLLRTDNEQFF. As DNA, the CDR3 is TGTGCTAGTGGTCCCCTCCTTAGGACAGACAATGAGCAGTTCTTC.